A selection of T cell receptor beta chains follows, all from one sample in a study of blood T cell repertoires in COVID-19. TCRdb's table, derived via immunoSEQ multiplex PCR, lists solely in-frame clones and lacks some. The sample consists of 70,000 to 85,000 clones, about nine tenths of them appearing once. The sample taken for sequencing was peripheral blood. These receptors were obtained from a woman aged 60 to 75 with acute or convalescent COVID-19. Both conserved end residues are part of each CDR3. Each record gives: clone size, V gene, D gene, J gene, CDR3 DNA, CDR3 protein. A D gene is named only where the DNA matches it firmly. Clone size, where shown, is once, few, many, or a class for clones that have expanded.

once	TRBV2	TRBD2	TRBJ2-7	TGTGCCAGCAACGGCGGGGGGGACTCCTACGAGCAGTACTTC	CASNGGGDSYEQYF
-	TRBV19	-	TRBJ1-5	TGTGCCAGTAGTATTACAGGAGGCAATCAGCCCCAGCATTTT	CASSITGGNQPQHF
-	TRBV4-3	-	TRBJ1-6	TGCGCCAGCAACGACAGATATAATTCACCCCTCCACTTT	CASNDRYNSPLHF
-	TRBV7-8	-	TRBJ2-7	TGTGCCAGCAGCTTGTCGGGTACCTACGAGCAGTACTTC	CASSLSGTYEQYF
-	TRBV5-1	TRBD1	TRBJ1-6	TGCGCCAGCAGCTTGCCAGGGACAGGGCCCTTTGATTCACCCCTCCACTTT	CASSLPGTGPFDSPLHF
-	TRBV4-2	TRBD2	TRBJ2-7	TGTGCCAGCAGCGATCCGGGAGGGTCCTACGAGCAGTACTTC	CASSDPGGSYEQYF
-	TRBV5-4	TRBD2	TRBJ2-1	TGTGCCAGCAGCCCTGACCCGGGACTAGCGGGGTTTGAGCAGTTCTTC	CASSPDPGLAGFEQFF
-	TRBV2	TRBD1	TRBJ1-5	TGTGCCAGCAGTAGAGAGGGGGCCAATCAGCCCCAGCATTTT	CASSREGANQPQHF
-	TRBV7-2	-	TRBJ1-6	TGTGCCAGCAGCTCCCGGGACACCTATAATTCACCCCTCCACTTT	CASSSRDTYNSPLHF
-	TRBV19	TRBD2	TRBJ2-1	TGTGCCAGTAGTATTAATGCGGGAGGCAGCGGTGAGCAGTTCTTC	CASSINAGGSGEQFF
-	TRBV7-9	TRBD1	TRBJ2-1	TGTGCCAGCAGCCCCAGGGGGCCGGATGAGCAGTTCTTC	CASSPRGPDEQFF
-	TRBV3-1/TRBV3-2	-	TRBJ1-4	TGTGCCAGCAGTATGCCGGGACAAGAGAATGAAAAACTGTTTTTT	CASSMPGQENEKLFF
few	TRBV19	TRBD1	TRBJ1-4	TGTGCCAGTAGTATTGACTCCGGGACAGCTAATGAAAAACTGTTTTTT	CASSIDSGTANEKLFF
-	TRBV7-2	-	TRBJ1-1	TGTGCCAGCAGACCTAGGCAGGGAAGCACTGAAGCTTTCTTT	CASRPRQGSTEAFF
-	TRBV28	-	TRBJ2-7	TGTGCCAGCAGTCCCCTCGGCGTTGGAACACGGGACGAGCAGTACTTC	CASSPLGVGTRDEQYF
-	TRBV2	TRBD1	TRBJ1-5	TGTGCCAGCAGCTTACAGGGGGTCGTTAATCAGCCCCAGCATTTT	CASSLQGVVNQPQHF
-	TRBV7-7	TRBD1	TRBJ2-7	TGTGCCAGCAGCTTAACGACAGGGTACTACGAGCAGTACTTC	CASSLTTGYYEQYF
-	TRBV4-2	-	TRBJ2-2	TGTGCCAGCAGCCAAGAGGGTCGACACGAACACCGGGGAGCTGTTTTT	CASSQEGRHEHRGAVF
-	TRBV28	TRBD1	TRBJ1-1	TGTGCCAGCAGTAACAGGGGGCGCCGAGGGGCTTTCTTT	CASSNRGRRGAFF
-	TRBV4-2	-	TRBJ1-4	TGTGCCAGCAGCCAAGACCCACATAAACTGTTTTTT	CASSQDPHKLFF
few	TRBV6-2/TRBV6-3	-	TRBJ2-2	TGTGCCAGCAGTTACTCCCAGGCCTCCCCGAGGGAGCTGTTTTTT	CASSYSQASPRELFF
-	TRBV27	-	TRBJ2-1	TGTGCCAGCAGTTTATCTAATTACAATGAGCAGTTCTTC	CASSLSNYNEQFF
once	TRBV4-3	-	TRBJ1-1	TGCGCCAGCAGCCAAGATCCCAGGGTGAACACTGAAGCTTTCTTT	CASSQDPRVNTEAFF
few	TRBV19	-	TRBJ1-5	TGTGCCAGTAGTATTCCAGGGCCATATGATCAGCCCCAGCATTTT	CASSIPGPYDQPQHF
once	TRBV4-3	TRBD1	TRBJ1-2	TGCGCCAGCAGCCAAGATCGATTCGGGACAGTCGGGTATGGCTACACCTTC	CASSQDRFGTVGYGYTF
-	TRBV15	TRBD2	TRBJ2-1	TGTGCCACCAGCGGAGGTATGACTAGCGGGAGGGCGGATGAGCAGTTCTTC	CATSGGMTSGRADEQFF
-	TRBV18	-	TRBJ1-5	TGTGCCAGCTCATCATATCAGGGGCCCCAGCATTTT	CASSSYQGPQHF
-	TRBV5-1	TRBD1	TRBJ1-1	TGCGCCAGCAGCTCGGGGACAGGGGCTAACACTGAAGCTTTCTTT	CASSSGTGANTEAFF
-	TRBV6-5	-	TRBJ1-2	TGTGCCAGCAGAAGGACAGAAGATAACTATGGCTACACCTTC	CASRRTEDNYGYTF
-	TRBV3-1/TRBV3-2	TRBD2	TRBJ2-7	TGTGCCAGCAGCCGGTCCAGCGGGGGTGCCATGGTCTACGAGCAGTACTTC	CASSRSSGGAMVYEQYF
-	TRBV28	-	TRBJ2-1	TGTGCCAGCACGTGGCGGGGTCCCTACAATGAGCAGTTCTTC	CASTWRGPYNEQFF
-	TRBV7-3	-	TRBJ2-7	TGTGCCAGCAGCTGGGGGGATCCCTCCTACGAGCAGTACTTC	CASSWGDPSYEQYF
-	TRBV7-2	-	TRBJ2-4	TGTGCCAGCAGCCCGATAAGTTGGCAGGGGGGCGGAGCCAAAAACATTCAGTACTTC	CASSPISWQGGGAKNIQYF
few	TRBV5-1	-	TRBJ1-1	TGCGCCAGCAGCCTGACCCCAGGGGTTGAAGCTTTCTTT	CASSLTPGVEAFF
once	TRBV28	-	TRBJ1-4	TGTGCCAGCAGCCAATTTGAGAACGGGAATGAAAAACTGTTTTTT	CASSQFENGNEKLFF
-	TRBV7-3	-	TRBJ1-1	TGTGCCAGCAGCTTAAGGCCGAACACTGAAGCTTTCTTT	CASSLRPNTEAFF
few	TRBV4-1	-	TRBJ2-5	TGCGCCAGCAGCCCCAGGGGATCCCAAGAGACCCAGTACTTC	CASSPRGSQETQYF
-	TRBV5-1	TRBD1	TRBJ2-3	TGCGCCAGCAGCCCAGGACGGGACAGGGCCACAGATACGCAGTATTTT	CASSPGRDRATDTQYF
few	TRBV19	-	TRBJ1-1	TGTGCCAGTAGCGAAATAGGGGGACATCCTGATAACACTGAAGCTTTCTTT	CASSEIGGHPDNTEAFF
-	TRBV2	-	TRBJ2-2	TGTGCCAGCAGTGAAGAAGACATCACCGGGGAGCTGTTTTTT	CASSEEDITGELFF
-	TRBV12-3/TRBV12-4	-	TRBJ2-2	TGTGCCAGCCAGGGGTTCAACACCGGGGAGCTGTTTTTT	CASQGFNTGELFF
few	TRBV9	TRBD1	TRBJ2-7	TGTGCCAGCAGCCCGGTCGGGACAGGGGTCTACGAGCAGTACTTC	CASSPVGTGVYEQYF
few	TRBV28	-	TRBJ2-4	TGTGCCAGCAGCCATACAGGGAAGACTCTAAACATTCAGTACTTC	CASSHTGKTLNIQYF
-	TRBV7-3	-	TRBJ2-3	TGTGCCAGCAGCCTGGACAGTGGCCTTTTGCAGTATTTT	CASSLDSGLLQYF
-	TRBV5-5	-	TRBJ1-2	TGTGCCAGCAGCTTGTCAACCTCGACAGGCGGGTATGGCTACACCTTC	CASSLSTSTGGYGYTF
-	TRBV30	-	TRBJ2-2	TGTGCCTGGACAGCGACTGCCGGGGAGCTGTTTTTT	CAWTATAGELFF
-	TRBV6-1	-	TRBJ1-4	TGTGCCAGCAGTGACAGGTTTAATGAAAAACTGTTTTTT	CASSDRFNEKLFF
-	TRBV30	-	TRBJ2-7	TGTGCCTGGAGTACCGGGACTTCTTTGGGCGAGCAGTACTTC	CAWSTGTSLGEQYF
-	TRBV24-1	TRBD1	TRBJ2-7	TGTGCCACCAGTGATACGCGACAGGGCTCCTACGAGCAGTACTTC	CATSDTRQGSYEQYF
-	TRBV28	-	TRBJ2-7	TGTGCCAGCAGTCCCGGACAGTCCTACGAGCAGTACTTC	CASSPGQSYEQYF
-	TRBV4-1	-	TRBJ1-2	TGCGCCAGCAGCCAAGAAGCAGGTCCTAACTATGGCTACACCTTC	CASSQEAGPNYGYTF
-	TRBV4-2	-	TRBJ1-5	TGTGCCAGCAGCCAAGCGGCAGGGGATAGCAATCAGCCCCAGCATTTT	CASSQAAGDSNQPQHF